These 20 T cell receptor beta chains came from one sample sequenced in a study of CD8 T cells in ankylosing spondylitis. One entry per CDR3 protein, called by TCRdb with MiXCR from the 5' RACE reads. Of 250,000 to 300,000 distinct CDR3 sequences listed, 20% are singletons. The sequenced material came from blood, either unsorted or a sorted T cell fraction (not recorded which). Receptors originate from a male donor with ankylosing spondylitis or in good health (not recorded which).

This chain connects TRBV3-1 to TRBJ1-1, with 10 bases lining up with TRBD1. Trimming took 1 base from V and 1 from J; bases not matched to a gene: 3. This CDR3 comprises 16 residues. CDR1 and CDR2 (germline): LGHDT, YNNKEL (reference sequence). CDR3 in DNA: TGTGCCAGCAGCCAAGGACAGGGGGCCGGGAACACTGAAGCTTTCTTT. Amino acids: CASSQGQGAGNTEAFF.

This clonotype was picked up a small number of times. Here the CDR3 reads CASSQARNTGELFF. The CDR3 DNA reads as TGTGCCAGCAGCCAAGCTAGAAACACCGGGGAGCTGTTTTTT. The chain links TRBV7-2 to TRBJ2-2; D call uncertain. V was trimmed by 5 bases and J by 2 bases, leaving 9 bases between them. CDR1 and CDR2 from the germline V gene are SGHTA and FQGNSA. This CDR3 has 14 amino acids.

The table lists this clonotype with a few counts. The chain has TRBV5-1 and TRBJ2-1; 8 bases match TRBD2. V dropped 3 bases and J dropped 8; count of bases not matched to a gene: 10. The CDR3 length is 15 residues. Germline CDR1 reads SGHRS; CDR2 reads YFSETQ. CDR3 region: CASSSGGEVFYEQFF. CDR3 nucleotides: TGCGCCAGCAGCTCCGGGGGGGAGGTTTTCTATGAGCAGTTCTTC.

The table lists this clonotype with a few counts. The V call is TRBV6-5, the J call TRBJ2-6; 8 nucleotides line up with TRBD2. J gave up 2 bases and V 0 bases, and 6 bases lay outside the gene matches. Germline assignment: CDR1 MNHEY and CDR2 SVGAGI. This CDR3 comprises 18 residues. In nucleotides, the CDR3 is TGTGCCAGCAGTTACTCGCCCCCCGGGGGGGCTGGGGCCAACGTCCTGACTTTC. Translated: CASSYSPPGGAGANVLTF.

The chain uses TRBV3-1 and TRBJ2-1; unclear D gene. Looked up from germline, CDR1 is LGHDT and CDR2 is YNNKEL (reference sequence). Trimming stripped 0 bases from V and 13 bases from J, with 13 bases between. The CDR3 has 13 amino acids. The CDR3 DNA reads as TGTGCCAGCAGCCAAGACGCAGGCGGCCCTCAGTTCTTC. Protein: CASSQDAGGPQFF.

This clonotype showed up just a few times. CDR3 loop: CASSPTVGGAGNQPQHF. The CDR3 DNA reads as TGTGCCAGCAGCCCGACCGTCGGGGGGGCTGGCAATCAGCCCCAGCATTTT. The genes are TRBV7-3 and TRBJ1-5; D may be TRBD1 (6 bases). Germline CDR1 is SGHTA and CDR2 is FQGTGA. V lost 5 bases to trimming and J lost 2 bases, with 19 bases between them. The CDR3 loop spans 17 amino acids.

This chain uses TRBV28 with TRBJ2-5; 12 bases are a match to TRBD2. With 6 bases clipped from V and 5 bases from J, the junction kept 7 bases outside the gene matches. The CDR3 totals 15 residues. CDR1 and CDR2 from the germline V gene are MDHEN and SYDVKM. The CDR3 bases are TGTGCCAGCAGGTCTAGCGGGAGGGCGTGGGAGACCCAGTACTTC. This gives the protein CASRSSGRAWETQYF.

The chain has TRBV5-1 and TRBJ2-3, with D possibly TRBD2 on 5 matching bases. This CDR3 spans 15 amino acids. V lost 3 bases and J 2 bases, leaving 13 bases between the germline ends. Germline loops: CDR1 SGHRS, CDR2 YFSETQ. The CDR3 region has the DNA TGCGCCAGCAGCTCTCAGGACTCACTCACAGATACGCAGTATTTT. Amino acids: CASSSQDSLTDTQYF.

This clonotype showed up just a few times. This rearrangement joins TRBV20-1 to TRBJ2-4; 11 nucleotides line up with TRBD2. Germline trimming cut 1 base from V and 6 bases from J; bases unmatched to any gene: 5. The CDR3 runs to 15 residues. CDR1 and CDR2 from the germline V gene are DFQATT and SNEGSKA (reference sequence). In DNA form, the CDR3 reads TGCAGTGCTAGAGTTAGCGGGGGGGTTGGAAACATTCAGTACTTC. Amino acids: CSARVSGGVGNIQYF.

DNA for the CDR3: TGTGCCAGCAGGCTACAGGGGTCGGGGGAGCTGTTTTTT. Translated: CASRLQGSGELFF. The V and J genes are TRBV3-1 and TRBJ2-2; 7 positions match TRBD1. CDR1 and CDR2 (germline): LGHDT, YNNKEL (reference sequence). Germline trimming cut 6 bases from V and 8 bases from J; bases unmatched to any gene: 6. The CDR3 consists of 13 residues.

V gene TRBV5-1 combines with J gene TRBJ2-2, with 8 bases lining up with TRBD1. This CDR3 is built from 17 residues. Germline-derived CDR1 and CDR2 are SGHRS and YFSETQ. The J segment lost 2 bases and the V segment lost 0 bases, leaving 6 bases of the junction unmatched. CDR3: CASSLDHRGINTGELFF. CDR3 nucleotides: TGCGCCAGCAGCTTGGACCACAGGGGGATCAACACCGGGGAGCTGTTTTTT.

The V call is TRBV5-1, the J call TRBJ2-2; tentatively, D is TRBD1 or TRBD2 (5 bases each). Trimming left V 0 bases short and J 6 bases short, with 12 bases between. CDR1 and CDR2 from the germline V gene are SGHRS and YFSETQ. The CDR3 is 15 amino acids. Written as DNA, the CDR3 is TGCGCCAGCAGCTTGGAGCTACCGGGACCCGGGGAGCTGTTTTTT. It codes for CASSLELPGPGELFF.

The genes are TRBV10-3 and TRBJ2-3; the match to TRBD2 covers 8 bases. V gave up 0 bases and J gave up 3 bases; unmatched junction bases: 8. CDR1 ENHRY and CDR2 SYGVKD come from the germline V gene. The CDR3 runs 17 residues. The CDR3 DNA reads TGTGCCATCAGTGAGTCGAAGCGGGGGCCGGGGACAGATACGCAGTATTTT. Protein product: CAISESKRGPGTDTQYF.

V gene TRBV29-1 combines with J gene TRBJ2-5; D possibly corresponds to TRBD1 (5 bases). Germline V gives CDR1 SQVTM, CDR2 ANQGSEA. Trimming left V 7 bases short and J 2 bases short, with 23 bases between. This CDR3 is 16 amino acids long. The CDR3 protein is CSAMGLLNRVQETQYF. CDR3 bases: TGCAGCGCAATGGGGCTACTGAATAGGGTTCAAGAGACCCAGTACTTC.

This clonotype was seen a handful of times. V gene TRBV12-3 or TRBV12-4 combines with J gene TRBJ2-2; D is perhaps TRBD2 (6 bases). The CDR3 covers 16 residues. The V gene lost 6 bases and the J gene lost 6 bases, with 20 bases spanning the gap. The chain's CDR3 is CASSADPGGVSGELFF. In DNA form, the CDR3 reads TGTGCCAGCAGCGCTGACCCCGGAGGGGTCTCCGGGGAGCTGTTTTTT.

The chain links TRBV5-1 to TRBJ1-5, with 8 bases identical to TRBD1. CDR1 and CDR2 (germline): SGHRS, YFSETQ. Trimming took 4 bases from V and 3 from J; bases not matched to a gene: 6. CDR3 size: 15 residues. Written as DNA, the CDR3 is TGCGCCAGCAGCCGCGGGGACAGGCCCAATCAGCCCCAGCATTTT. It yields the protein CASSRGDRPNQPQHF.

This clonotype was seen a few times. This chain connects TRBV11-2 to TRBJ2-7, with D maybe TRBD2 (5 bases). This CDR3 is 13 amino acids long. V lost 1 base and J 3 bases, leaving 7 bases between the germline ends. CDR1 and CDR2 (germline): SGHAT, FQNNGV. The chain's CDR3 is CASSLARGYEQYV. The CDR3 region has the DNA TGTGCCAGCAGCTTAGCTCGGGGCTACGAGCAGTACGTC.

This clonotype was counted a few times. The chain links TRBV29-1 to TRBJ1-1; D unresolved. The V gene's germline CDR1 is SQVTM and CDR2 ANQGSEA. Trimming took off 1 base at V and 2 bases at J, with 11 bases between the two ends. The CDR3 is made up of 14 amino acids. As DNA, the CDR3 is TGCAGCGTTGAAGCTTTGGGAAAAAACACTGAAGCTTTCTTT. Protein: CSVEALGKNTEAFF.

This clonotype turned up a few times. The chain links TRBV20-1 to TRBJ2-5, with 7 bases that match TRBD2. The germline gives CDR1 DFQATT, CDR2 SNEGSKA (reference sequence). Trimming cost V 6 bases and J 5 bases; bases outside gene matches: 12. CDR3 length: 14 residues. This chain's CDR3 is CSAPEVYSGETQYF. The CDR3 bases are TGCAGTGCCCCCGAGGTTTATAGCGGGGAGACCCAGTACTTC.

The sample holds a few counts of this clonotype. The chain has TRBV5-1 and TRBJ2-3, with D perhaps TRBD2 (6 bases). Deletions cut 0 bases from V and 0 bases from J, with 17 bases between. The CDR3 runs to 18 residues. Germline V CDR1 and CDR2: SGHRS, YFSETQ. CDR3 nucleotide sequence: TGCGCCAGCAGCTTGGCCCCGGTTGGACTATCAAGCACAGATACGCAGTATTTT. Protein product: CASSLAPVGLSSTDTQYF.